This T cell receptor (beta chain) was profiled in a study of neoadjuvant nivolumab and ipilimumab in lung cancer. CDR1 is LNHNV, CDR2 YYDKDF, per germline (reference sequence). CDR3 length: 19 amino acids. V was shortened by 1 base and J by 3 bases, with 24 bases between the two germline ends. This clone was counted between two and nine times. The repertoire was sequenced with immunoSEQ multiplex PCR; TCRdb's copy has only in-frame clones and lacks some. Of approximately 23,000 clones listed, approximately 77% are singletons. V and J are TRBV15 and TRBJ1-2; possibly TRBD1 for D (5 bases). The TCR was taken from an adult with non-small cell lung cancer. The sequencing used peripheral blood, collected before neoadjuvant nivolumab, alone or with ipilimumab. The CDR3 loop is CATSRAGVAGTSNYYGYTF. Written as DNA, the CDR3 is TGTGCCACCAGCAGAGCAGGAGTGGCCGGGACCTCCAACTACTATGGCTACACCTTC.